These 23 T cell receptor beta chains originate from one sample sequenced in a study of siplizumab effects on memory and regulatory T cells. Produced via immunoSEQ multiplex PCR; TCRdb's table is partial and in-frame only. This table has some 100,000 clones, 94% appearing once. Sequenced sample: Tregs sorted from blood. These receptors all stem from a human donor in good health.

The chain uses TRBV29-1 and TRBJ2-3; 8 bases fit TRBD2. This CDR3 contains 15 residues. Germline CDR1 is SQVTM and CDR2 is ANQGSEA. The V segment lost 4 bases and the J segment 0 bases; nucleotides outside the gene matches: 6. The chain's CDR3 is CSVGGKRGSTDTQYF. Written as DNA, the CDR3 is TGCAGCGTTGGGGGGAAGCGGGGGAGCACAGATACGCAGTATTTT.

The chain has TRBV7-9 and TRBJ2-3; D is ambiguous. The germline gives CDR1 SEHNR, CDR2 FQNEAQ (reference sequence). The CDR3 spans 13 residues. V was cut by 2 bases and J by 11 bases, with 14 bases left in between. The CDR3 loop reads CASSLILDLEQYF. In nucleotides, the CDR3 is TGTGCCAGCAGCTTAATCCTGGACCTTGAGCAGTATTTT.

The chain links TRBV6-6 to TRBJ1-4; 7 bases line up with TRBD1. The CDR3 length is 15 residues. Germline V gene data show CDR1 as MNHNY and CDR2 as SVGAGI (reference sequence). V lost 2 bases, J lost 10 bases, and 10 bases stayed unmatched. The CDR3, as DNA: TGTGCCAGCAGTTACCCGCGGGACAGCAGACGAAAACTGTTTTTT. Translation gives CASSYPRDSRRKLFF.

Notes on this clone: Within the sample, other DNA sequences also encode this same CDR3. This chain connects TRBV5-1 to TRBJ1-1; D gene unclear. The CDR3 is 14 residues long. Looked up from germline, CDR1 is SGHRS and CDR2 is YFSETQ. With 0 bases removed from V and 1 base from J, the gap between germline ends came to 7 bases. The CDR3 DNA reads TGCGCCAGCAGCTTGGGGGTCAGGAACACTGAAGCTTTCTTT. Amino acids: CASSLGVRNTEAFF.

This chain links TRBV15 with TRBJ1-4, with D perhaps TRBD1 (6 bases). Germline V CDR1 and CDR2: LNHNV, YYDKDF (reference sequence). The V and J ends lost 3 bases and 7 bases respectively, with 21 bases between them. This CDR3 is 17 amino acids long. The CDR3 spells CATSSFRGGQGGEKLFF. As DNA, the CDR3 is TGTGCCACCAGCAGTTTCCGCGGGGGGCAAGGCGGTGAAAAACTGTTTTTT. The entire variable domain, with the rest obtained from reference TRBV15 and TRBJ1-4, is as follows: DAMVIQNPRYQVTQFGKPVTLSCSQTLNHNVMYWYQQKSSQAPKLLFHYYDKDFNNEADTPDNFQSRRPNTSFCFLDIRSPGLGDTAMYLCATSSFRGGQGGEKLFFGSGTQLSVL.

The J gene is TRBJ2-7, the V gene TRBV19, with TRBD2 as a possible D gene (6 bases). This CDR3 is built from 14 residues. V shed 3 bases and J shed 0 bases, with 9 bases lying between them. Germline CDR1 LNHDA, CDR2 SQIVND (reference sequence). The CDR3 spells CASSMGGFSYEQYF. As DNA, the CDR3 is TGTGCCAGTAGTATGGGGGGATTCTCCTACGAGCAGTACTTC.

The chain recombines TRBV7-3 with TRBJ2-2, with D perhaps TRBD2 (6 bases). Trimming left V 5 bases short and J 5 bases short, with 12 bases between. The CDR3 length is 14 residues. Germline V gene data show CDR1 as SGHTA and CDR2 as FQGTGA. In DNA, the CDR3 is TGTGCCAGCAGCCCCACTAGCCATACCGGGGAGCTGTTTTTT. Translation gives CASSPTSHTGELFF.

The chain has TRBV7-6 and TRBJ1-5, with TRBD1 as a possible D gene (5 bases). In germline, CDR1 is SGHVS, CDR2 FNYEAQ. The CDR3 has 15 amino acids. V was pared by 5 bases and J by 6 bases, with 17 bases between. The CDR3 reads CASSRTGLVGQPQHF. CDR3 DNA: TGTGCCAGCAGCCGAACAGGACTAGTGGGTCAGCCCCAGCATTTT.

The rearrangement joins TRBV7-2 to TRBJ2-3, with 7 bases aligning to TRBD2. This CDR3 comprises 15 residues. Germline V gene sequence: CDR1 SGHTA, CDR2 FQGNSA. J was trimmed by 3 bases and V by 1 base; bases with no gene match: 4. CDR3 coding DNA: TGTGCCAGCAGCTTAGGGGCGGGAGCGACAGATACGCAGTATTTT. Translation gives CASSLGAGATDTQYF.

V gene TRBV30 combines with J gene TRBJ2-2; D is possibly TRBD2 (5 bases). Trimming left V 2 bases short and J 6 bases short, with 16 bases between. Germline V gives CDR1 GTSNPN, CDR2 SVGIG (reference sequence). This CDR3 comprises 15 residues. CDR3 DNA sequence: TGTGCCTGGAGTCCTCCCAGCGGCACGGCCGGGGAGCTGTTTTTT. Its translation is CAWSPPSGTAGELFF.

CDR3 sequence reads: CASSPLGTSGGYQETQYF. The DNA of the CDR3 is TGTGCCAGCAGCCCCTTGGGTACTAGCGGAGGGTACCAAGAGACCCAGTACTTC. The chain is built from TRBV11-2 and TRBJ2-5, with TRBD2 matching over 8 bases. CDR1 SGHAT and CDR2 FQNNGV come from the germline V gene. This CDR3 spans 18 amino acids. V lost 5 bases, J lost 0 bases, and 14 bases stayed unmatched.

The chain couples TRBV28 to TRBJ1-2, with TRBD1 identical over 8 bases. From germline, CDR1 is MDHEN and CDR2 SYDVKM. V shed 3 bases and J 4 bases; nucleotides not matched to a gene: 4. This CDR3 spans 14 amino acids. CDR3 nucleotide sequence: TGTGCCAGCAGTTTGGAGGGGACAGGCTATGGCTACACCTTC. It translates to CASSLEGTGYGYTF.

This chain uses TRBV6-5 with TRBJ2-4; perhaps D is TRBD1 or TRBD2 (5 bases each). Germline V gene sequence: CDR1 MNHEY, CDR2 SVGAGI. CDR3 length: 13 residues. V dropped 6 bases and J dropped 9 bases, with 15 bases sitting between them. CDR3 sequence: CASRLTGGGIQYF. DNA for the CDR3: TGTGCCAGCAGGCTCACAGGTGGGGGCATTCAGTACTTC.

This chain uses TRBV6-5 with TRBJ2-7, with D perhaps being TRBD1 or TRBD2 (5 bases each). Germline V gene lookup returns CDR1 MNHEY and CDR2 SVGAGI. The CDR3 consists of 13 residues. Trimming shortened V by 6 bases and J by 9 bases, and 18 bases separated the two germline ends. The DNA of the CDR3 is TGTGCCAGCAGCCGGGACCGAGCTACGGGGCAGTACTTC. Protein: CASSRDRATGQYF.

V is TRBV19 and J is TRBJ2-4; the D call may be TRBD1 or TRBD2 (5 bases each). Germline values: CDR1 LNHDA, CDR2 SQIVND (reference sequence). The length of the CDR3 is 12 residues. V was pared by 6 bases and J by 11 bases, with 14 bases between. The DNA of the CDR3 is TGTGCCAGTAGACTAGAAGGGACCGTTCAGTACTTC. Translation: CASRLEGTVQYF.

The chain joins TRBV18 to TRBJ2-1; 9 nucleotides line up with TRBD1. The V and J ends lost 2 bases and 7 bases, in that order; junction bases with no gene match: 3. The CDR3 covers 14 residues. The germline V gene has CDR1 KGHSH and CDR2 LQKENI. Here the CDR3 DNA reads TGTGCCAGCTCACCAATAGGACAGGGGAATGAGCAGTTCTTC. It codes for CASSPIGQGNEQFF. Variable domain in full (rest from reference TRBV18 and TRBJ2-1): NAGVMQNPRHLVRRRGQEARLRCSPMKGHSHVYWYRQLPEEGLKFMVYLQKENIIDESGMPKERFSAEFPKEGPSILRIQQVVRGDSAAYFCASSPIGQGNEQFFGPGTRLTVL.

The V and J genes are TRBV11-2 and TRBJ2-6; the D is unclear. Looked up from germline, CDR1 is SGHAT and CDR2 is FQNNGV. Trimming stripped 4 bases from V and 0 bases from J, with 10 bases between. The CDR3 extends over 16 amino acids. The CDR3 DNA is TGTGCCAGCAGCTACCGACGGAACTCTGGGGCCAACGTCCTGACTTTC. It codes for CASSYRRNSGANVLTF. The entire variable domain, with the rest obtained from reference TRBV11-2 and TRBJ2-6, is as follows: EAGVAQSPRYKIIEKRQSVAFWCNPISGHATLYWYQQILGQGPKLLIQFQNNGVVDDSQLPKDRFSAERLKGVDSTLKIQPAKLEDSAVYLCASSYRRNSGANVLTFGAGSRLTVL.

The gene calls are TRBV9 and TRBJ2-3; 7 bases map to TRBD2. Germline V CDR1 and CDR2: SGDLS, YYNGEE. This CDR3 contains 18 residues. The J segment lost 4 bases and the V segment lost 1 base, leaving 15 bases of the junction unmatched. Written as DNA, the CDR3 is TGTGCCAGCAGCGTATCGGCTAGCGGAGTTCCAAGGCCAGATACGCAGTATTTT. This translates into CASSVSASGVPRPDTQYF.

This clone was counted between two and nine times. This chain joins TRBV2 and TRBJ1-5; 7 bases match TRBD1. CDR1 and CDR2 from the germline V gene are SNHLY and FYNNEI. The CDR3 contains 11 residues. Germline trimming cut 8 bases from V and 11 bases from J; bases unmatched to any gene: 6. CDR3 sequence: CASGIDRAQHF. The CDR3 nucleotides read TGTGCCAGCGGGATTGACAGGGCCCAGCATTTT.

There are a few counts of this clone. The rearrangement links TRBV6-4 to TRBJ2-2, with 10 positions matching TRBD2. This CDR3 comprises 14 residues. Germline V gene data show CDR1 as MRHNA and CDR2 as SNTAGT. J lost 3 bases, V lost 5 bases, and 0 bases had no gene match. The CDR3 loop reads CASSSGRDTGELFF. In DNA form, the CDR3 reads TGTGCCAGCAGTAGCGGGAGGGACACCGGGGAGCTGTTTTTT.

This rearrangement joins TRBV2 to TRBJ1-6; the D gene is possibly TRBD1 (5 bases). V lost 2 bases and J 10 bases, leaving 12 bases between the germline ends. CDR3 length: 14 residues. Germline values: CDR1 SNHLY, CDR2 FYNNEI. This CDR3 is CASSELRADSPLHF. The CDR3 DNA sequence: TGTGCCAGCAGTGAACTCAGGGCCGACTCACCCCTCCACTTT.

V usage is TRBV7-7 and J usage is TRBJ2-2; tentatively, D is TRBD2 (6 bases). V was clipped by 6 bases and J by 5 bases, with 13 bases between them. The CDR3 is 14 residues long. Germline V gene sequence: CDR1 SSHAT, CDR2 FNYEAQ (reference sequence). In DNA, the CDR3 is TGTGCCAGCAGTTTGGGGACTGCTACCGGGGAGCTGTTTTTT. Protein product: CASSLGTATGELFF. Full variable domain (remainder filled in from reference TRBV7-7 and TRBJ2-2): GAGVSQSPRYKVTKRGQDVTLRCDPISSHATLYWYQQALGQGPEFLTYFNYEAQPDKSGLPSDRFSAERPEGSISTLTIQRTEQRDSAMYRCASSLGTATGELFFGEGSRLTVL.

In this sample, this clone turned up a few times. This chain connects TRBV7-6 to TRBJ1-3; perhaps TRBD1 as D (5 bases). V lost 5 bases to trimming and J lost 0 bases, with 14 bases between them. This CDR3 spans 16 amino acids. Per the germline V gene, CDR1 is SGHVS and CDR2 is FNYEAQ. CDR3 in amino acids: CASSARQRNSGNTIYF. In DNA form, the CDR3 reads TGTGCCAGCAGCGCTAGACAGCGAAACTCTGGAAACACCATATATTTT.